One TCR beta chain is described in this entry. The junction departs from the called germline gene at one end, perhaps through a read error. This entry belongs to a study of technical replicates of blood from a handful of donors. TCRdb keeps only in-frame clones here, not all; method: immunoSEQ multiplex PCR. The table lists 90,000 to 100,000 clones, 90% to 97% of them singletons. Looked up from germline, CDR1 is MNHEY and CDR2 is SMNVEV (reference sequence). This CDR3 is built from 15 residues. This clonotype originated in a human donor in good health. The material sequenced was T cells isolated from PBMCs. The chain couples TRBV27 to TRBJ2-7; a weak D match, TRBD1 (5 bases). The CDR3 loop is CASSLIGRVSYGQYF. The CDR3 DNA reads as TGTGCCAGCAGTTTAATTGGCAGGGTGTCCTACGGGCAGTACTTC.